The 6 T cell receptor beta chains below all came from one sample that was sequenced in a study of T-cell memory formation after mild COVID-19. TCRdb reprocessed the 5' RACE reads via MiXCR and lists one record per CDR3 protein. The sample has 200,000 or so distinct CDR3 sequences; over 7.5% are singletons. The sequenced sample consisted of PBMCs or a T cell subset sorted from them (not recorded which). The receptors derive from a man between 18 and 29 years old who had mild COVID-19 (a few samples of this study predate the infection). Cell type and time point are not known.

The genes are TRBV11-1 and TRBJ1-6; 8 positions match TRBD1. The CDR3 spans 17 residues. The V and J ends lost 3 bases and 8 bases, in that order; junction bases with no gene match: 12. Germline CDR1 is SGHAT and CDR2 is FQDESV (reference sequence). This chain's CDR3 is CASSFGQGGWRDSPLHF. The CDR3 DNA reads TGTGCCAGCAGCTTCGGACAGGGAGGATGGCGGGATTCACCCCTCCACTTT.

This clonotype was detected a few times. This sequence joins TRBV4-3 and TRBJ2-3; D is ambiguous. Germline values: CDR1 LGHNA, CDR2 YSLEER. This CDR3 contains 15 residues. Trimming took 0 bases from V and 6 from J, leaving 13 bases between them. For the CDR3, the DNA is TGCGCCAGCAGCCAAGATGTGGCTGCCTCGGATACGCAGTATTTT. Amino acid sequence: CASSQDVAASDTQYF.

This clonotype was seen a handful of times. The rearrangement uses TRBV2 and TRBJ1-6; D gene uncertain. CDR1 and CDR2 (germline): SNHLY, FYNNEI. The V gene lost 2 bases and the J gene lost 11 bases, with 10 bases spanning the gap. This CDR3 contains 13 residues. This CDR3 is CASSESGAAPLHF. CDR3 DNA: TGTGCCAGCAGTGAATCGGGCGCCGCACCCCTCCACTTT.

The CDR3 sequence: CASSIDSYEQYF. The CDR3 DNA is TGTGCCAGCAGTATTGACAGCTACGAGCAGTACTTC. The chain uses TRBV7-9 and TRBJ2-7; TRBD1 is a possible D gene (5 bases). V was pared by 6 bases and J by 3 bases, with 9 bases between. The germline CDR1 and CDR2 sequences are SEHNR and FQNEAQ (reference sequence). The CDR3 has 12 amino acids.

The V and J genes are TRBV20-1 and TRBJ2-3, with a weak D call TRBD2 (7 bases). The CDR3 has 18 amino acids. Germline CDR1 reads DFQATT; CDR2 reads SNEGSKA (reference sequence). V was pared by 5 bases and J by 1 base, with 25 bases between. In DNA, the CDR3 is TGCAGTGCTCACCCTCTTGGGGGGGGCCGAGGGGGCACAGATACGCAGTATTTT. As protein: CSAHPLGGGRGGTDTQYF.

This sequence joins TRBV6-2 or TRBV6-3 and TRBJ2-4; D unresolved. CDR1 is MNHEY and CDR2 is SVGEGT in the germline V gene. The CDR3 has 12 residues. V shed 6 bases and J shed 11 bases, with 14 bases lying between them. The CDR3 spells CASRKDPSVQYF. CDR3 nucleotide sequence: TGTGCCAGCAGGAAGGACCCGAGCGTTCAGTACTTC.